Sequencing of this T cell receptor (beta chain) was carried out in a study of vaccination and CD4 T cells after COVID-19. Comment on this clonotype: The target antigen is unknown.

The treatment was: roughly ten-day PBMC culture with coronavirus spike peptide pools or control peptides (ViraFEST assay). Before the COVID-19 pandemic (2011-2018), CD4+ T cells were obtained from the unexposed donor. The CDR3 sequence is 13 residues long. Trimming pared 4 bases from V and 8 bases from J, leaving 15 bases between. Germline V CDR1 and CDR2: ENHRY, SYGVKD. An Oncomine TCR Beta short-read assay was used to sequence the DNA from cultured CD4+ T cells. Using its own MiXCR run on the PCR reads, TCRdb lists one record per CDR3 protein. The data contain 7,100 or so distinct CDR3 sequences, about 38% of them singletons.

The clonotype was recovered from a human donor in good health. V is TRBV10-3 and J is TRBJ2-7, with a weak D call TRBD2 (7 bases). The sequencing input was CD4+ T cells from blood, cultured in vitro. The CDR3 here is CAISGGGGTQQYF. As DNA, the CDR3 is TGTGCCATCAGTGGCGGGGGCGGGACTCAGCAGTACTTC.